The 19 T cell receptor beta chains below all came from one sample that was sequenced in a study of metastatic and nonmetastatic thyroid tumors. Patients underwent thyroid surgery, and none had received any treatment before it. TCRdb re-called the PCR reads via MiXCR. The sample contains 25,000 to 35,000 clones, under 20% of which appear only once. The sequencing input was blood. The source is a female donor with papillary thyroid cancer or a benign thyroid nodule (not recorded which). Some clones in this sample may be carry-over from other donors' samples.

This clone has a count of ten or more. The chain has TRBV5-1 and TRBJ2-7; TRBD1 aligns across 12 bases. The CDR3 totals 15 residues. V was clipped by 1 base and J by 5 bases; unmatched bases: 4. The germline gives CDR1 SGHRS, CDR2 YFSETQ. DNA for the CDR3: TGCGCCAGCAGCTTGACCGGGACAGGGGGCAACGAGCAGTACTTC. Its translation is CASSLTGTGGNEQYF.

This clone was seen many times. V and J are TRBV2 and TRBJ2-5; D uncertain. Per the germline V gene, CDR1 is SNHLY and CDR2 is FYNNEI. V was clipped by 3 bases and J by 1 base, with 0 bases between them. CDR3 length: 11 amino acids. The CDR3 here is CASSDQETQYF. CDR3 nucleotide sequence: TGTGCCAGCAGTGACCAAGAGACCCAGTACTTC.

The CDR3 coding sequence is TGTGCCACCAGCACTACACCGGGACGTCAGCAGTACTTC. Encoded protein: CATSTTPGRQQYF. The J gene is TRBJ2-7, the V gene TRBV24-1; D possibly uses TRBD1 or TRBD2 (5 bases each). CDR1 KGHDR and CDR2 SFDVKD come from the germline V gene. V lost 7 bases to trimming and J lost 8 bases, with 17 bases between them. The CDR3 covers 13 residues.

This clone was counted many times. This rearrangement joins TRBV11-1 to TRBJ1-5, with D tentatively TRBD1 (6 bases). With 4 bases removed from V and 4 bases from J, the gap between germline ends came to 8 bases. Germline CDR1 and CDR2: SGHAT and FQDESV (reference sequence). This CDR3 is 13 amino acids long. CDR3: CASSSDRNQPQHF. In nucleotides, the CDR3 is TGTGCCAGCAGCTCGGACAGAAATCAGCCCCAGCATTTT.

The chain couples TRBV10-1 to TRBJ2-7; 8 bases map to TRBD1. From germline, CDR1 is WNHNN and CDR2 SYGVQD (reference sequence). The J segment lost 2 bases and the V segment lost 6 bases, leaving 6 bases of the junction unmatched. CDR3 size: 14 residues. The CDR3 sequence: CASSAGTGAYEQYF. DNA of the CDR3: TGCGCCAGCAGCGCCGGGACAGGCGCCTACGAGCAGTACTTC.

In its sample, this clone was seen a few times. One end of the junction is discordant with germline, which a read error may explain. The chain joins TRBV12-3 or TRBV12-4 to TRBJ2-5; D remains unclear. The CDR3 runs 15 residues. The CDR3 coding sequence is TGTGCCGGCAGTTTAGCACTGACATGCCGGGAGACCCAGTACTTC. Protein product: CAGSLALTCRETQYF.

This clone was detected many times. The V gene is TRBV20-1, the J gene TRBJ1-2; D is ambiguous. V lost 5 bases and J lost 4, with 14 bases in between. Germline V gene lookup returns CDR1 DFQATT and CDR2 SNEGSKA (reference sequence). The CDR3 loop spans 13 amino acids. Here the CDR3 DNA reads TGCAGTGCTTCGGTCCAGCAAACCTATGGCTACACCTTC. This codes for CSASVQQTYGYTF.

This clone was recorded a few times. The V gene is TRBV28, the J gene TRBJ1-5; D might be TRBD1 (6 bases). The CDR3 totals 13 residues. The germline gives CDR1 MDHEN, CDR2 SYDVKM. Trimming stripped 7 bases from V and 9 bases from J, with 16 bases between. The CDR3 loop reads CASTPQWGLPQHF. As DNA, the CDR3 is TGTGCCAGCACCCCTCAGTGGGGGCTGCCCCAGCATTTT.

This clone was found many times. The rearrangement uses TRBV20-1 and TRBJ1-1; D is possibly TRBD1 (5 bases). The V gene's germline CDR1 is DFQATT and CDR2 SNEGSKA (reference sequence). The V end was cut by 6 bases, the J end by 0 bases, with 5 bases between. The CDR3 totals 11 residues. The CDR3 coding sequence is TGCAGTGCGGGGCTGAACACTGAAGCTTTCTTT. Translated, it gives CSAGLNTEAFF.

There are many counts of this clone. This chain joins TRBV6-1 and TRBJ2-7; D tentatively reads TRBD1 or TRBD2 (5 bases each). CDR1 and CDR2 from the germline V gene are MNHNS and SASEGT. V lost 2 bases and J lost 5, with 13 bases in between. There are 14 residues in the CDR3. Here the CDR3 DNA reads TGTGCCAGCAGTGAACCAGGGACGGGCGACGAGCAGTACTTC. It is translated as CASSEPGTGDEQYF.

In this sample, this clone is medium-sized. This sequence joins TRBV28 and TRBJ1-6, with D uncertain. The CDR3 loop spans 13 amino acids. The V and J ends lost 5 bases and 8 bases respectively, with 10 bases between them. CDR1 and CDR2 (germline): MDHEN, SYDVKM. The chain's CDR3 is CASSTLTDSPLHF. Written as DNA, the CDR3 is TGTGCCAGCAGTACCCTGACGGATTCACCCCTCCACTTT.

The CDR3 protein is CASSPGQKTGELFF. In DNA, the CDR3 is TGCGCCAGCAGCCCGGGACAAAAAACCGGGGAGCTGTTTTTT. The rearrangement uses TRBV5-1 and TRBJ2-2, with D maybe TRBD1 (6 bases). The CDR3 length is 14 residues. Germline V gene lookup returns CDR1 SGHRS and CDR2 YFSETQ. V lost 4 bases and J 5 bases, leaving 12 bases between the germline ends.

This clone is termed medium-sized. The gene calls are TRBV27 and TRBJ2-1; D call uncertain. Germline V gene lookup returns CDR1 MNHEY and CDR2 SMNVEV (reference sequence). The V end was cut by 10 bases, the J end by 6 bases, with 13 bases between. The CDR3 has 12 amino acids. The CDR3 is CATQTWSNEQFF. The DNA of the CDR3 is TGTGCCACTCAGACGTGGAGCAATGAGCAGTTCTTC.

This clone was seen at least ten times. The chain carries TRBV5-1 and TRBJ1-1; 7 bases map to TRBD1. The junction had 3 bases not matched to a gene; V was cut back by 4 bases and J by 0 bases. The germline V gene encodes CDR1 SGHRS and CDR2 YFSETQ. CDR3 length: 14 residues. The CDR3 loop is CASSAGQMNTEAFF. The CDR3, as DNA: TGCGCCAGCAGCGCGGGACAGATGAACACTGAAGCTTTCTTT.

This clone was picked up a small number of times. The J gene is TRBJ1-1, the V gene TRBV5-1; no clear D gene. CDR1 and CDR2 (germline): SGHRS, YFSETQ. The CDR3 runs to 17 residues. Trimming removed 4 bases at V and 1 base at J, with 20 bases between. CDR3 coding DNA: TGCGCCAGCAGCACTCGGGGAGCCCTTCGCCCGAACACTGAAGCTTTCTTT. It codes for CASSTRGALRPNTEAFF.

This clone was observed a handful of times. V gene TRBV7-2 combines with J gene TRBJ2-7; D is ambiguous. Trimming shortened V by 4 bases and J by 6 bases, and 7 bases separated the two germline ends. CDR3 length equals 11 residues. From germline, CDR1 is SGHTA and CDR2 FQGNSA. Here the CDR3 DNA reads TGTGCCAGCAGCTACCTGGGCGAGCAGTACTTC. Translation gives CASSYLGEQYF.

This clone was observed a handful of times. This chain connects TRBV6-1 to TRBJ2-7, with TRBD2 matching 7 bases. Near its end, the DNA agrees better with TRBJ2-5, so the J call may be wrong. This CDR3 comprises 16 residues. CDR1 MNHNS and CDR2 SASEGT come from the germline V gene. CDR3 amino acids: CASSDQTGGRGETQYF. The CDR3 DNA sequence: TGTGCCAGCAGTGACCAAACGGGAGGTAGGGGAGAGACCCAGTACTTC.

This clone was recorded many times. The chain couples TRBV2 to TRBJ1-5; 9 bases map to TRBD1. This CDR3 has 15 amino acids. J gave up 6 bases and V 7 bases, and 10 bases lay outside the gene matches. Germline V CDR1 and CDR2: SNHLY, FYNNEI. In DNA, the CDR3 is TGTGCCAGCATGGCGGGACAGGGAGGAGGTCAGCCCCAGCATTTT. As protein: CASMAGQGGGQPQHF.

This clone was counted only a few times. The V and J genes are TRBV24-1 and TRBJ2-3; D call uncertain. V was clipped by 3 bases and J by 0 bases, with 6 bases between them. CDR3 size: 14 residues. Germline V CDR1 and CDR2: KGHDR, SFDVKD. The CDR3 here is CATSDISSTDTQYF. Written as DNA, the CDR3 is TGTGCCACCAGTGATATATCTAGCACAGATACGCAGTATTTT.